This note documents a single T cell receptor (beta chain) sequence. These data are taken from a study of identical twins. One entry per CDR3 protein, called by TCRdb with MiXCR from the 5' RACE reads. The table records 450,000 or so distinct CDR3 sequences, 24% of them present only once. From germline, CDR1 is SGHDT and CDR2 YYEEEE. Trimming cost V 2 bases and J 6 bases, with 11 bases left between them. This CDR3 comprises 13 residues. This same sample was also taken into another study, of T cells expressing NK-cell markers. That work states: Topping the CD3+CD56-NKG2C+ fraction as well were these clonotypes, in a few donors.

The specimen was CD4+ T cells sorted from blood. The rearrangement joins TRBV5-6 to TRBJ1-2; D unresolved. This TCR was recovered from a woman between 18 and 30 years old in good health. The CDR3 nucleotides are TGTGCCAGCAGCTTCCCCCAAGGGAATGGCTACACCTTC. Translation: CASSFPQGNGYTF.